This T cell receptor beta chain was sequenced during a study of blood T cells in healthy people across ages. Trimming pared 0 bases from V and 10 bases from J, leaving 16 bases between. The CDR3 runs 16 residues. The germline V gene has CDR1 MNHEY and CDR2 SMNVEV (reference sequence). A second PCR, run for roughly 6 to 11 cycles, used a sample-barcoded 5' primer plus a J-beta primer mix. Each CDR3 protein is one row after TCRdb ran MiXCR on the 5' RACE reads. Counted here are roughly 1.5 million distinct CDR3 sequences, roughly 43% occurring once; the ten biggest clones make up 4%. This TCR came from a young woman in good health. The gene calls are TRBV27 and TRBJ1-6, with a possible D match to TRBD1 (6 bases). Sequencing input: blood. CDR3 sequence reads: CASSLSLGGRGSPLHF. The CDR3 DNA is TGTGCCAGCAGTTTATCATTGGGGGGCAGGGGATCACCCCTCCACTTT.